Listed below are T cell receptor beta chains from one sample, sequenced in a study of blood T cell repertoires in COVID-19. Clones were sequenced by immunoSEQ multiplex PCR, and TCRdb holds only the in-frame ones, with some missing. The top ten clones hold more than 4.5% of a sample with about 69,000 clones, 90% of them seen once. The sequencing input was peripheral blood. The receptors come from a man in his fifties or sixties with acute or convalescent COVID-19. Both conserved end residues are part of each CDR3. Each record gives: clone size, D gene, J gene, V gene, CDR3 DNA, CDR3 protein. The D gene is left open where the match is weak. Clone size, where shown, is once, few, many, or a class for clones that have expanded.

>.|TRBD2|TRBJ2-3|TRBV7-8
TGTGCCAGCAGCTTAGGTATTAGCGGGAGGGCCCGCACAGATACGCAGTATTTT
CASSLGISGRARTDTQYF
>.|TRBD2|TRBJ2-5|TRBV11-2
TGTGCCAGCAGGAAAATCTGGCGGGAGGGCCGGGAGACCCAGTACTTC
CASRKIWREGRETQYF
>.|TRBD1|TRBJ1-2|TRBV7-9
TGTGCCAGCAGAGGCGGGACAGTCAACTATGGCTACACCTTC
CASRGGTVNYGYTF
>.|TRBD1|TRBJ1-3|TRBV29-1
TGCAGCGTTTACAGGGGGGGAAACACCATATATTTT
CSVYRGGNTIYF
>.|.|TRBJ2-7|TRBV11-2
TGTGCCAGCAGCTTGTCCACCTACGAGCAGTACTTC
CASSLSTYEQYF
>.|TRBD1|TRBJ2-7|TRBV6-6
TGTGCCAGCCGGGGACAGGGAGTCCACGAGCAGTACTTC
CASRGQGVHEQYF
>few|.|TRBJ2-7|TRBV7-9
TGTGCCAGCAGCTTAGGGGCAGGGAGGCTCTACGAGCAGTACTTC
CASSLGAGRLYEQYF
>few|.|TRBJ1-1|TRBV3-1/TRBV3-2
TGTGCCAGCAGTCCACGATCCAGGGGAACGATGAACACTGAAGCTTTCTTT
CASSPRSRGTMNTEAFF
>.|TRBD2|TRBJ2-5|TRBV7-6
TGTGCCAGCAGCTTATCCGGGACTAGCGGGAGGGCCCTCACGGGGGAGACCCAGTACTTC
CASSLSGTSGRALTGETQYF
>.|TRBD1|TRBJ2-3|TRBV5-1
TGCGCCAGCACCGACCTTTCACCAGGGGGCTGGACAGATACGCAGTATTTT
CASTDLSPGGWTDTQYF
>.|.|TRBJ1-3|TRBV10-3
TGTGCCATCAGACAACAGGGTGAAGTGGACACCATATATTTT
CAIRQQGEVDTIYF
>.|TRBD2|TRBJ2-7|TRBV10-1
TGCGCCAGCAGACCCGGGACTAGCGGTTCCTACGAGCAGTACTTC
CASRPGTSGSYEQYF
>.|.|TRBJ2-5|TRBV29-1
TGCAGCGCAGGCACACAAGAGACCCAGTACTTC
CSAGTQETQYF
>.|.|TRBJ2-2|TRBV9
TGTGCCAGCAGCGTAGCTTGGTCGGAGCTCACCGGGGAGCTGTTTTTT
CASSVAWSELTGELFF
>.|TRBD2|TRBJ2-1|TRBV12-3/TRBV12-4
TGTGCCAGCAGAAGAGGCGGGAGGGTGGAGTTCTTC
CASRRGGRVEFF
>.|TRBD2|TRBJ2-2|TRBV29-1
TGCAGCGTTGAAGCGGGTTCTAGCGGGAGTCGTACCGGGGAGCTGTTTTTT
CSVEAGSSGSRTGELFF
>.|.|TRBJ2-5|TRBV5-1
TGCGCCAGCAGCTCATCGGACCAAGAGACCCAGTACTTC
CASSSSDQETQYF
>.|.|TRBJ2-5|TRBV19
TGTGCCAGTAGTACGAACAGGGAAGAGACCCAGTACTTC
CASSTNREETQYF
>.|TRBD2|TRBJ2-1|TRBV2
TGTGCCATCGCCTCTAGCGGGAGTTACAATGAGCAGTTCTTC
CAIASSGSYNEQFF
>.|.|TRBJ1-4|TRBV28
TGTGCCAGCAGTCCTTATGGGGCCGTTTTTGGGGTGAGGGAAAAACTGTTTTTT
CASSPYGAVFGVREKLFF
>.|TRBD1|TRBJ2-7|TRBV10-3
TGTGCCATCAGTGAGCCGGGACAGGGGGTTACGCACGAGCAGTACTTC
CAISEPGQGVTHEQYF
>.|TRBD1|TRBJ2-7|TRBV24-1
TGTGCCACCAGTGATACCGACAGGGGACAACCCTACGAGCAGTACTTC
CATSDTDRGQPYEQYF
>.|.|TRBJ2-3|TRBV19
TGTGCCAGTAGTGATCTTCTTCGAGCAGATACGCAGTATTTT
CASSDLLRADTQYF
>.|TRBD2|TRBJ2-7|TRBV19
TGTGCCAGTAGTTCGAGCGGGGGAGCCTACGAGCAGTACTTC
CASSSSGGAYEQYF
>.|TRBD1|TRBJ1-1|TRBV24-1
TGTGCCACCAGTGACCCGGACAGGGGTGAACGCGAAGCTTTCTTT
CATSDPDRGEREAFF
>.|.|TRBJ1-5|TRBV6-5
TGTGCCAGCAGTACTACGGGTTATAGCAATCAGCCCCAGCATTTT
CASSTTGYSNQPQHF
>.|.|TRBJ1-6|TRBV5-1
TGCGCCAGCAGCCCGGGAGCAGGCTGGGGGACGAATTCACCCCTCCACTTT
CASSPGAGWGTNSPLHF
>.|TRBD2|TRBJ2-1|TRBV4-1
TGCGCCAGCAGCCAAGGAACTAGCGGGAGGCAGTTCTTC
CASSQGTSGRQFF
>.|TRBD2|TRBJ2-1|TRBV3-1/TRBV3-2
TGTGCCAGCCACGGACTAGCGGGAGGTGGGGCCTACAATGAGCAGTTCTTC
CASHGLAGGGAYNEQFF
>.|.|TRBJ2-5|TRBV5-6
TGTGCCAGCAGCCGCTACGTGGGAGTGCAAGAGACCCAGTACTTC
CASSRYVGVQETQYF
>.|TRBD1|TRBJ2-1|TRBV19
TGTGCCAGTGGGTGGGACAGGGGCCACAATGAGCAGTTCTTC
CASGWDRGHNEQFF
>.|.|TRBJ1-1|TRBV19
TGTGCCAGTAGTATAAGGCAGGGGCCTAGCATGAACACTGAAGCTTTCTTT
CASSIRQGPSMNTEAFF
>.|TRBD1|TRBJ2-1|TRBV6-5
TGTGCCAGCAGTACGACAGGGGGCTCTTACAATGAGCAGTTCTTC
CASSTTGGSYNEQFF
>.|TRBD2|TRBJ2-3|TRBV19
TGTGCCAGTAGTATAGGTACTAGCGGGAGCACAGATACGCAGTATTTT
CASSIGTSGSTDTQYF
>.|.|TRBJ2-2|TRBV14
TGTGCCAGCAGCCAAGGTCCCACTAGAAGTCGGGGCGGGGAGCTGTTTTTT
CASSQGPTRSRGGELFF
>.|.|TRBJ2-1|TRBV6-6
TGTGCCAGCAGTTACTCCAGGGTTGAGCAGTTCTTC
CASSYSRVEQFF
>.|.|TRBJ1-1|TRBV6-5
TGTGCCAGCAGTTACCCGCGGACGGGGGGGAACACTGAAGCTTTCTTT
CASSYPRTGGNTEAFF
>.|.|TRBJ2-2|TRBV5-1
TGCGCCAGCAGCTTGAGGGCAGGGGTAAACACCGGGGAGCTGTTTTTT
CASSLRAGVNTGELFF
>.|.|TRBJ1-3|TRBV6-5
TGTGCCAGCAGCACAGTATCTGGAAACACCATATATTTT
CASSTVSGNTIYF
>.|.|TRBJ1-2|TRBV5-1
TGCGCCAGCAGCTTGGTGGAGTCTCGAGGCTACACCTTC
CASSLVESRGYTF